A selection of T cell receptor beta chains follows, all from one sample in a study of blood T cell repertoires in COVID-19. TCRdb's table, derived via immunoSEQ multiplex PCR, lists solely in-frame clones and lacks some. Here the sample spans roughly 250,000 clones, over 75% being singletons. Sequences were obtained from PBMCs or T cells enriched from blood (not recorded which). The receptors originated from a woman in her twenties or thirties who had recovered from COVID-19. Each CDR3 is given with its conserved first and last residue. The order of the fields is V gene, J gene, clone size, D gene, CDR3 protein, CDR3 DNA. A D gene is named only where the DNA matches it firmly. Not every row has a clone size; where given, it reads once, few, many or a size class.

>TRBV5-4|TRBJ2-7|.|TRBD1
CASSLGDRNSYEQYF
TGTGCCAGCAGCTTGGGGGACAGGAACTCCTACGAGCAGTACTTC
>TRBV6-1|TRBJ2-1|.|TRBD2
CASSDPIAGGLHNEQFF
TGTGCCAGCAGTGACCCTATAGCGGGGGGGCTCCACAATGAGCAGTTCTTC
>TRBV19|TRBJ1-1|.|TRBD1
CASSMGDSYTEAFF
TGTGCCAGTAGTATGGGGGACAGCTACACTGAAGCTTTCTTT
>TRBV6-1|TRBJ1-1|.|.
CASSDRQRTEAFF
TGTGCCAGCAGTGACCGACAGAGGACTGAAGCTTTCTTT
>TRBV19|TRBJ2-7|.|.
CATAGGRDMTYEQYF
TGTGCCACCGCTGGAGGCAGAGATATGACCTACGAGCAGTACTTC
>TRBV3-1/TRBV3-2|TRBJ2-7|.|.
CASSQDLVQTYEQYF
TGTGCCAGCAGCCAAGATCTTGTCCAGACCTACGAGCAGTACTTC
>TRBV2|TRBJ2-1|.|TRBD2
CASKVGGYNEQFF
TGTGCCAGCAAGGTCGGGGGGTACAATGAGCAGTTCTTC
>TRBV4-2|TRBJ1-4|.|.
CASSLSTSLHGEKLFF
TGTGCCAGCAGCCTCTCGACTAGCTTACATGGGGAAAAACTGTTTTTT
>TRBV7-2|TRBJ1-5|.|.
CASSLVGAGNQPQHF
TGTGCCAGCAGCTTAGTGGGGGCTGGCAATCAGCCCCAGCATTTT
>TRBV30|TRBJ1-5|.|.
CAWSVQVSNQPQHF
TGTGCCTGGAGTGTACAGGTTAGCAATCAGCCCCAGCATTTT
>TRBV5-1|TRBJ2-1|.|.
CASSLALGGAPEYNEQFF
TGCGCCAGCAGCTTGGCATTGGGGGGGGCTCCCGAATACAATGAGCAGTTCTTC
>TRBV7-2|TRBJ1-1|.|.
CASSWGGSQLRTEAFF
TGTGCCAGCAGCTGGGGGGGATCTCAGTTGCGGACTGAAGCTTTCTTT
>TRBV7-9|TRBJ1-3|few|TRBD1
CASSPPGQISGNTIYF
TGTGCCAGCAGCCCCCCGGGACAGATATCTGGAAACACCATATATTTT
>TRBV7-9|TRBJ1-3|.|.
CASSLGNSGNTIYF
TGTGCCAGCAGCTTGGGCAACTCTGGAAACACCATATATTTT
>TRBV28|TRBJ2-7|.|.
CASTPFRLVEQYF
TGTGCCAGCACCCCTTTCCGGCTAGTCGAGCAGTACTTC
>TRBV5-1|TRBJ2-5|.|.
CASRLREAQQTQYF
TGCGCCAGCCGCTTGAGGGAGGCACAGCAGACCCAGTACTTC